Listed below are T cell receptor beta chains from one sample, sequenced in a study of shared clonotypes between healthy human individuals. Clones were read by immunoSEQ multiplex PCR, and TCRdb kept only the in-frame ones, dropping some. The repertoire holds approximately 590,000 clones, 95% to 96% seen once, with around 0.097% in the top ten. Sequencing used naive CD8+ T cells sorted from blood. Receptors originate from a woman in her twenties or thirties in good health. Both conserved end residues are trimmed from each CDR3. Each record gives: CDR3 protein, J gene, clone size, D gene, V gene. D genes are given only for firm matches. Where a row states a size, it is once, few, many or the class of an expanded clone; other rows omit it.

ASSLESSSGSYEQF | TRBJ2-1 | NA | TRBD2 | TRBV5-1
ASSLWAGPYEQY | TRBJ2-7 | NA | NA | TRBV27
ASSSWTGNEQY | TRBJ2-7 | NA | TRBD1 | TRBV5-6
ASSLTSGRAYRTGELF | TRBJ2-2 | NA | TRBD2 | TRBV9
ASSPPRDRVERAQH | TRBJ1-5 | NA | TRBD1 | TRBV28
ASSTSGSAYEQY | NA | NA | TRBD2 | TRBV4-1
ASSSLEGSTDTQY | TRBJ2-3 | NA | NA | TRBV27
SAIGDSYNEQF | TRBJ2-1 | once | NA | TRBV29-1
ASTLIGTYEQY | TRBJ2-7 | NA | NA | TRBV5-4
ASSIDRDDEKLF | TRBJ1-4 | NA | NA | TRBV19
ASSLGQSYNEQF | TRBJ2-1 | NA | NA | TRBV28
ASSMWVSSTDTQY | TRBJ2-3 | NA | NA | TRBV19
ARKGIGTGLPGNTIY | TRBJ1-3 | once | NA | TRBV2
ASSVYSGDFNEQF | TRBJ2-1 | NA | TRBD2 | TRBV27
ASSLERNTEAF | TRBJ1-1 | NA | NA | TRBV11-2
SQGVVRSQPQH | TRBJ1-5 | few | NA | TRBV6-7
AISDLAGVGSYNEQF | TRBJ2-1 | NA | TRBD2 | TRBV10-3